This is a list of T cell receptor beta chains from one sample in a study of cytomegalovirus exposure and HLA in healthy donors. Here immunoSEQ multiplex PCR was the method, and the copy in TCRdb shows in-frame clones only, minus some. This table holds just over 200,000 clones, approximately 79% found once. Sequenced sample: PBMCs. The receptors originated from a man aged 45-60 years in good health and CMV-seronegative. Each CDR3 is given with its conserved first and last residue. Fields, in order: CDR3 DNA, CDR3 protein, V gene, clone size, J gene, D gene. The D gene is left open where the match is weak. Rows give clone size only sometimes, using once, few, many, or a class for an expanded clone.

TGTGCCTGGAGTGTATCCGGGAGGGGTTACAATGAGCAGTTCTTC CAWSVSGRGYNEQFF TRBV30 once TRBJ2-1 TRBD2
TGCGCCAGCAGCTCCGCCCCAGGGACAGGGGAAAAACTGTTTTTT CASSSAPGTGEKLFF TRBV5-1 . TRBJ1-4 TRBD1
TGCGCCAGCAGCTCAAACCTACAGGGTCCCCAAGAGACCCAGTACTTC CASSSNLQGPQETQYF TRBV5-1 . TRBJ2-5 .
TGTGCCAGCAGCTTAGGGACACCCCCTGAGACCCAGTACTTC CASSLGTPPETQYF TRBV7-6 . TRBJ2-5 .
TGTGCCAGCAGTTTAGCAGGGCCTAACTATGGCTACACCTTC CASSLAGPNYGYTF TRBV27 . TRBJ1-2 .
TGTGCCAGCAGTTACTCCCCCGGTAGCGACAATGAGCAGTTCTTC CASSYSPGSDNEQFF TRBV6-5 . TRBJ2-1 .
TGCGCCAGCACCTTGGGACAGGGGACTATCTACGAGCAGTACTTC CASTLGQGTIYEQYF TRBV28 once TRBJ2-7 TRBD1
TGTGCCAGCAGCTTAACCGGGGAGGGTCTCTACGAGCAGTACTTC CASSLTGEGLYEQYF TRBV7-3 few TRBJ2-7 TRBD2
TGTGCCAGCAGCTCACTCCGTACCCAGTACTTC CASSSLRTQYF TRBV13 . TRBJ2-7 .
TGTGCCTGGAGTAAGGAGAGGACTGAAGCTTTCTTT CAWSKERTEAFF TRBV30 . TRBJ1-1 .
TGTGCCAGCAGCACCGGACTCCCGCTGGGCACAGATACGCAGTATTTT CASSTGLPLGTDTQYF TRBV2 . TRBJ2-3 .
TGTGCCAGTAGTTGGGACGGGACAGGGCGAGGGACCCAGTACTTC CASSWDGTGRGTQYF TRBV19 . TRBJ2-5 TRBD1
TGTGCCAGCACGACAGGGGGATATGGCTACACCTTC CASTTGGYGYTF TRBV2 . TRBJ1-2 TRBD1
TGTGCCAGCCTTGGGACAGGGTTGACAGATACGCAGTATTTT CASLGTGLTDTQYF TRBV6-4 . TRBJ2-3 TRBD1
TGTGCCAGCAGGGACAGGGCGAGGAGTGGCTACACCTTC CASRDRARSGYTF TRBV27 . TRBJ1-2 TRBD1
TGTGCCAGCAGCTTAGAGGAGACGAGAACCGGGGAGCTGTTTTTT CASSLEETRTGELFF TRBV11-2 . TRBJ2-2 .
TGTGCCAGCAGTCCCCGACAGGGCCGCGATGGCTACACCTTC CASSPRQGRDGYTF TRBV27 . TRBJ1-2 TRBD1
TGTGCCAGCAGCTTATACGGGTACGAGCAGTACTTC CASSLYGYEQYF TRBV7-6 once TRBJ2-7 .
TGCAGCGTTCTCACTCCCACTAGCGGCACAGATACGCAGTATTTT CSVLTPTSGTDTQYF TRBV29-1 . TRBJ2-3 TRBD2
TGTGCCAGCACAAGTGGTATATCCTACGAGCAGTACTTC CASTSGISYEQYF TRBV19 . TRBJ2-7 .
TGCGCCAGCAGCCAAGACCAGTGGAATCAGCCCCAGCATTTT CASSQDQWNQPQHF TRBV4-1 . TRBJ1-5 .
TGTGCTAGCAGCCGGACTAGCGGGAGCGCGGAGACCCAGTACTTC CASSRTSGSAETQYF TRBV7-7 . TRBJ2-5 TRBD2
TGTGCCAGCAGTCCGGCTAGCGACACCGGGGAGCTGTTTTTT CASSPASDTGELFF TRBV7-9 . TRBJ2-2 .
TGTGCCAGCAAACGACCGGGTCGCGGCTATGGCTACACCTTC CASKRPGRGYGYTF TRBV27 once TRBJ1-2 .
TGTGCCAGCAACAGGGGTGGCACAGATACGCAGTATTTT CASNRGGTDTQYF TRBV27 . TRBJ2-3 TRBD1
TGTGCCAGCAGACGACAGGGTGCGGACTCCTACGAGCAGTACTTC CASRRQGADSYEQYF TRBV6-5 . TRBJ2-7 TRBD1
TGCGCCAGCAGCCAAGATCGGCAGGGAGGCCAGCCCCAGCATTTT CASSQDRQGGQPQHF TRBV4-1 . TRBJ1-5 .
TGTGCCAGCAGCGCGCATCTAGCGGGCCATAGCACAGATACGCAGTATTTT CASSAHLAGHSTDTQYF TRBV9 . TRBJ2-3 TRBD2
TGTGCCAGCAGTTCGGGCCGGATGGGGCGTTTCGGGGAGCTGTTTTTT CASSSGRMGRFGELFF TRBV6-6 . TRBJ2-2 .
TGCAGTGGGGGGGTTAACTACGAGCAGTACTTC CSGGVNYEQYF TRBV20-1 once TRBJ2-7 .
TGTGCCAGCAGTTATACAGGAGCCATGAACACTGAAGCTTTCTTT CASSYTGAMNTEAFF TRBV28 few TRBJ1-1 .
TGTGCCAGCAGTGAAGGGACAGGGGGCTCGAGCAATCAGCCCCAGCATTTT CASSEGTGGSSNQPQHF TRBV6-1 . TRBJ1-5 TRBD1
TGTGCCAGTAGTAAGGCGGGATCCACAGATACGCAGTATTTT CASSKAGSTDTQYF TRBV19 . TRBJ2-3 .
TGCGCCAGCAGTAAGGGGCAGGGGTACAATGAGCAGTTCTTC CASSKGQGYNEQFF TRBV5-1 . TRBJ2-1 .
TGTGCCAGCAGCTTAGAGGGGGGGCGAGGCACAGATACGCAGTATTTT CASSLEGGRGTDTQYF TRBV11-2 . TRBJ2-3 .
TGCAGCGTTCCGACAGGGTCCCACCGCTACAATGAGCAGTTCTTC CSVPTGSHRYNEQFF TRBV29-1 . TRBJ2-1 TRBD1
TGTGCCAGTAGTATAGACGGGAGAAAAACCGGGGAGCTGTTTTTT CASSIDGRKTGELFF TRBV19 . TRBJ2-2 .
TGTGCCGCCCGATACTCATTCACCGGGGAGCTGTTTTTT CAARYSFTGELFF TRBV19 few TRBJ2-2 .
TGTGCCAGTAGTACCCCTCCCCTTTCGGCAGATACGCAGTATTTT CASSTPPLSADTQYF TRBV19 . TRBJ2-3 .